This TCR beta chain emerged from a study of blood T cell repertoires in COVID-19. For the study at large: Acute and convalescent COVID-19 specimens originated in the United States, Italy and Spain. T cells, B-cell-depleted T cells, or PBMCs supplied cDNA or gDNA.

Source study methods: Nucleated cell number was recorded as an estimate derived from reference gene primer amplification. Only in-frame clones appear in the TCRdb table, and some are missing; sequencing was by immunoSEQ multiplex PCR. The V and J calls and the clone size are those of that table, but D and trimming were determined from the DNA. The sample consists of around 200,000 clones, roughly four fifths of them appearing once. CDR3 length: 17 residues. Losses at the gene ends were 1 base for V and 4 bases for J; bases not matched to a gene: 7. The germline gives CDR1 SGHRS, CDR2 YFSETQ. The sequence was obtained from a woman between 40 and 55 years old with acute or convalescent COVID-19. The source material was peripheral blood. The chain carries TRBV5-1 and TRBJ2-3; 12 nucleotides align to TRBD2. In nucleotides, the CDR3 is TGCGCCAGCAGCTTGTTGCCTAGCGGGGGGGTATCAGATACGCAGTATTTT. Its translation: CASSLLPSGGVSDTQYF.